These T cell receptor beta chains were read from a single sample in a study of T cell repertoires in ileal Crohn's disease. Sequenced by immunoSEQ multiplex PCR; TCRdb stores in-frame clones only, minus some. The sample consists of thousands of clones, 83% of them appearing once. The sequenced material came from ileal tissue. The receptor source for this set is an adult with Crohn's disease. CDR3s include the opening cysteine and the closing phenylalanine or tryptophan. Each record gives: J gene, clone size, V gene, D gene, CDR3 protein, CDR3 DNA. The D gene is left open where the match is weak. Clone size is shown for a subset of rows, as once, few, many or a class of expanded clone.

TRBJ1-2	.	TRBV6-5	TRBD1	CASSRQGHGYTF	TGTGCCAGCAGTCGACAGGGCCATGGCTACACCTTC
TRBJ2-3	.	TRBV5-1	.	CASMEGLVTDTQYF	TGCGCCAGCATGGAGGGGCTTGTTACAGATACGCAGTATTTT
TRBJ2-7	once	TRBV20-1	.	CSARTAREQYF	TGCAGTGCTCGGACAGCGCGGGAGCAGTACTTC
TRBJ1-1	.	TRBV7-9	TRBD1	CASSSHLSGGTEAFF	TGTGCCAGCAGCTCACATTTGTCAGGGGGCACTGAAGCTTTCTTT
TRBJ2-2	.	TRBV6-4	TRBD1	CASGTGTGELFF	TGTGCCAGTGGGACAGGGACCGGGGAGCTGTTTTTT
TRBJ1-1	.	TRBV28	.	CASRAGGAGLKAFF	TGTGCCAGCCGTGCGGGGGGGGCAGGGTTAAAAGCTTTCTTT
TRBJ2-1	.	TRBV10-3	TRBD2	CAISEFLAGDYNEQFF	TGTGCCATCAGTGAGTTCCTAGCGGGAGACTACAATGAGCAGTTCTTC
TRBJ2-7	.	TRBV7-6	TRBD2	CASRGTSGSHQYF	TGTGCCAGCCGCGGCACTAGCGGGAGCCACCAGTACTTC
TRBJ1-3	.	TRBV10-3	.	CATYRRGSGNTIYF	TGTGCCACCTATCGTAGGGGCTCTGGAAACACCATATATTTT
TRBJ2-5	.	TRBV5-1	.	CASSRQETQYF	TGCGCCAGCAGCCGCCAAGAGACCCAGTACTTC
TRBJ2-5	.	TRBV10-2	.	CASTGGPLGGGTQYF	TGCGCCAGCACTGGGGGCCCTTTGGGCGGCGGGACCCAGTACTTC
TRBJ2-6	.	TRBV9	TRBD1	CASSAGQIISGANVLTF	TGTGCCAGCAGCGCGGGACAGATAATCTCTGGGGCCAACGTCCTGACTTTC
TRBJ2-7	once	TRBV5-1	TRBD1	CASSLYGTGASTYEQYF	TGCGCCAGCAGCTTGTATGGGACAGGGGCATCTACCTACGAGCAGTACTTC
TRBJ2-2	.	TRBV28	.	CASSLQDRHTGELFF	TGTGCCAGCAGTTTACAGGACAGACACACCGGGGAGCTGTTTTTT
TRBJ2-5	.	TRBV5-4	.	CASSITQRETQYF	TGTGCCAGCAGCATTACCCAGCGGGAGACCCAGTACTTC
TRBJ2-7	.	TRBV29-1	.	CSVDTGSSYEQYF	TGCAGCGTTGATACAGGTAGCTCCTACGAGCAGTACTTC
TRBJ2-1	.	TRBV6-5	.	CASSWADGSKEQFF	TGTGCCAGCAGTTGGGCGGACGGGAGCAAAGAGCAGTTCTTC
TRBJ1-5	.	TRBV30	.	CAWSLLSNQPQHF	TGTGCCTGGAGTTTATTAAGCAATCAGCCCCAGCATTTT
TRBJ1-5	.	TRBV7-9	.	CASSPPNQPQHF	TGTGCCAGCAGCCCTCCTAATCAGCCCCAGCATTTT
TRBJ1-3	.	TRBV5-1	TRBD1	CASSLHPDRVLGNTIYF	TGCGCCAGCAGCTTGCACCCGGACAGGGTGCTTGGAAACACCATATATTTT
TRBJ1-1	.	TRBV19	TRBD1	CASSHWDRGLANTEAFF	TGTGCCAGTAGTCACTGGGACAGGGGGCTGGCGAACACTGAAGCTTTCTTT
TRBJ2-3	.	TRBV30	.	CAWTIRRADTQYF	TGTGCCTGGACCATACGGAGGGCAGATACGCAGTATTTT
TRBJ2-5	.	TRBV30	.	CAWSRQGLLAQYF	TGTGCCTGGAGCAGACAGGGACTCTTGGCCCAGTACTTC
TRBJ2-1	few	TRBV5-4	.	CASSSRQVYSYNDQFF	TGTGCCAGCAGCTCACGACAGGTTTACTCCTACAATGATCAGTTCTTC
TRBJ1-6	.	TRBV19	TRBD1	CASSMGQELPNSPLHF	TGTGCCAGTAGTATGGGACAGGAATTACCAAATTCACCCCTCCACTTT
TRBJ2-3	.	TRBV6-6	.	CASSAGTSTDTQYF	TGTGCCAGCAGTGCAGGGACTAGCACAGATACGCAGTATTTT
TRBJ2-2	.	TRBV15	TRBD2	CATSARTSGRHTGELFF	TGTGCCACCAGCGCCCGGACTAGCGGGAGACACACCGGGGAGCTGTTTTTT
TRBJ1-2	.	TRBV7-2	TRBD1	CASSLSQGVGYTF	TGTGCCAGCAGCTTATCCCAGGGGGTAGGCTACACCTTC
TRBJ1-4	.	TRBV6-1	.	CAIVPGRGNRKLFF	TGTGCCATCGTCCCTGGCAGGGGCAATCGGAAACTGTTTTTT